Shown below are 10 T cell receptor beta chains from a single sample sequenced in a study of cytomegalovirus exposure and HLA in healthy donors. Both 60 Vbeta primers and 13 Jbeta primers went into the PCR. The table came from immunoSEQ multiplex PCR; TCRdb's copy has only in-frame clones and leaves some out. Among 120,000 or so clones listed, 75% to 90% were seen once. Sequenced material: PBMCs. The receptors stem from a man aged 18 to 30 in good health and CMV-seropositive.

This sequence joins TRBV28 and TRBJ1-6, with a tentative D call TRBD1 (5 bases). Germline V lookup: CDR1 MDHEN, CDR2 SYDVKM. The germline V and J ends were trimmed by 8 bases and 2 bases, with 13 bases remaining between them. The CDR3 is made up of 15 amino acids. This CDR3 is CASFPQGTYNSPLHF. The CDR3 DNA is TGTGCCAGCTTCCCCCAGGGTACCTATAATTCACCCCTCCACTTT. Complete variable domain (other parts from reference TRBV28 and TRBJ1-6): DVKVTQSSRYLVKRTGEKVFLECVQDMDHENMFWYRQDPGLGLRLIYFSYDVKMKEKGDIPEGYSVSREKKERFSLILESASTNQTSMYLCASFPQGTYNSPLHFGNGTRLTVT.

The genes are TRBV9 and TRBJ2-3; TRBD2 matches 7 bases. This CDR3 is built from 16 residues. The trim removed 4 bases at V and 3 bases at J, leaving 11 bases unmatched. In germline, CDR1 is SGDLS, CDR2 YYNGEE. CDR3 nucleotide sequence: TGTGCCAGCAGCCCAATCGAACTAGCGCAGACAGATACGCAGTATTTT. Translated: CASSPIELAQTDTQYF.

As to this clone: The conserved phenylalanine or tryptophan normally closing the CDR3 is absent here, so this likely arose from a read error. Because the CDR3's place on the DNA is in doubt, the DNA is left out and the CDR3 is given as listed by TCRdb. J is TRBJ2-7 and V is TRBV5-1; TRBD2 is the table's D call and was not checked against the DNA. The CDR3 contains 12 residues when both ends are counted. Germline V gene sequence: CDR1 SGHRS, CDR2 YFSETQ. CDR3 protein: CASSLREGTPSY.

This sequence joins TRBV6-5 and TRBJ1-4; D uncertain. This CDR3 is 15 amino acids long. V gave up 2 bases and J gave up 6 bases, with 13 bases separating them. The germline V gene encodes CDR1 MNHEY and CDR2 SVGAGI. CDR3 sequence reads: CASSYLRRKDEKLFF. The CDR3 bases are TGTGCCAGCAGTTACCTTCGCAGGAAGGATGAAAAACTGTTTTTT.

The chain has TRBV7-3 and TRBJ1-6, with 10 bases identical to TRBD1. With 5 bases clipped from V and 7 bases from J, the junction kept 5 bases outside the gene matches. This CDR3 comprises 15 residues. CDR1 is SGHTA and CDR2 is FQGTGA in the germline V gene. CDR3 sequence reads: CASSQDRGRNSPLHF. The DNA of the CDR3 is TGTGCCAGCAGCCAGGACAGGGGGAGGAATTCACCCCTCCACTTT.

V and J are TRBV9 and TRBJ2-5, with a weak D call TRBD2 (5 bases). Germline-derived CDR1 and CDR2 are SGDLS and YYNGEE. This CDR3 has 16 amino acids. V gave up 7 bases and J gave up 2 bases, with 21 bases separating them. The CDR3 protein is CASSPLVGGPQETQYF. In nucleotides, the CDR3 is TGTGCCAGCTCCCCCCTGGTTGGAGGACCGCAAGAGACCCAGTACTTC.

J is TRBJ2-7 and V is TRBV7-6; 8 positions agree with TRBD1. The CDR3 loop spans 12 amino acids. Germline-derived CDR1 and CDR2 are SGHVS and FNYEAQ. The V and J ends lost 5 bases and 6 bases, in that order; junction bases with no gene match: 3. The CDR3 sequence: CASSQTGGEQYF. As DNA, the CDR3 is TGTGCCAGCAGCCAAACAGGGGGCGAGCAGTACTTC.

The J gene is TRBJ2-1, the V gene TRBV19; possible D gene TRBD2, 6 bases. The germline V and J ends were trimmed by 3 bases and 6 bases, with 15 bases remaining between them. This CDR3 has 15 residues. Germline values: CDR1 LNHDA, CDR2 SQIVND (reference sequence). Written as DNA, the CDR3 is TGTGCCAGTAGTATGCCCGGGGGAACTTCCAATGAGCAGTTCTTC. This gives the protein CASSMPGGTSNEQFF.

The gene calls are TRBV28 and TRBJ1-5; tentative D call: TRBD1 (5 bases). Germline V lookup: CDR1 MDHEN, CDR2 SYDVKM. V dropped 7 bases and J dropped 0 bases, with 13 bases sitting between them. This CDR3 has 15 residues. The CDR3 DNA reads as TGTGCCAGCAATTTTGGGGGGAGTAGCAATCAGCCCCAGCATTTT. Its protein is CASNFGGSSNQPQHF.

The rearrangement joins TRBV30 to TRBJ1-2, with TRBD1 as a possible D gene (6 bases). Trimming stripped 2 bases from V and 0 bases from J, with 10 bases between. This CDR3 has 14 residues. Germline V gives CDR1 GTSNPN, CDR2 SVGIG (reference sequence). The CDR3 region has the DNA TGTGCCTGGAGTCCGGGACACCCTAACTATGGCTACACCTTC. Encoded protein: CAWSPGHPNYGYTF.